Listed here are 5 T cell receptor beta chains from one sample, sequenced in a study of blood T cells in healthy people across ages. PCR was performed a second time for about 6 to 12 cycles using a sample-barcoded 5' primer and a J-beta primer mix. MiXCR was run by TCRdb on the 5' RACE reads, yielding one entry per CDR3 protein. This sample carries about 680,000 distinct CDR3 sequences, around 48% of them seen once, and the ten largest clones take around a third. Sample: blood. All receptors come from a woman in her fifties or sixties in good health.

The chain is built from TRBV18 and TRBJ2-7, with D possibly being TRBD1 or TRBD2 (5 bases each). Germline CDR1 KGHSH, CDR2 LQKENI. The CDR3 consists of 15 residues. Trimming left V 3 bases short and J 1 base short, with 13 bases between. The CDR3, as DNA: TGTGCCAGCTCACCTCCGGGACGTACGTCCTACGAGCAGTACTTC. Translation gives CASSPPGRTSYEQYF.

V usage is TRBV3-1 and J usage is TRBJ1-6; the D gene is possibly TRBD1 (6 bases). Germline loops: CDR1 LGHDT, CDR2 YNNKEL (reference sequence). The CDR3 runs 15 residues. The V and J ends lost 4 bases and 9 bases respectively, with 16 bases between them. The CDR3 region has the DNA TGTGCCAGCAGCCCAGGGGACCTTACGGGTTCACCCCTCCACTTT. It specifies CASSPGDLTGSPLHF.

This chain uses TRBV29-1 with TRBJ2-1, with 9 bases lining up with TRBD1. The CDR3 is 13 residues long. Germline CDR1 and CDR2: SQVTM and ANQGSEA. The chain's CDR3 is CTSRDRDINEQFF. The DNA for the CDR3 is TGCACCTCCCGGGACAGGGATATCAATGAGCAGTTCTTC.

For the CDR3, the DNA is TGTGCCAGCAGCTTAGGGCGGGCCGGGGGTCAGCCCCAGCATTTT. It is translated as CASSLGRAGGQPQHF. The chain employs TRBV7-2 and TRBJ1-5, with TRBD1 as a possible D gene (5 bases). V was clipped by 1 base and J by 6 bases, with 13 bases between them. Germline V gene sequence: CDR1 SGHTA, CDR2 FQGNSA. This CDR3 region has 15 residues. Full variable domain (missing parts from reference TRBV7-2 and TRBJ1-5): GAGVSQSPSNKVTEKGKDVELRCDPISGHTALYWYRQSLGQGLEFLIYFQGNSAPDKSGLPSDRFSAERTGGSVSTLTIQRTQQEDSAVYLCASSLGRAGGQPQHFGDGTRLSIL.

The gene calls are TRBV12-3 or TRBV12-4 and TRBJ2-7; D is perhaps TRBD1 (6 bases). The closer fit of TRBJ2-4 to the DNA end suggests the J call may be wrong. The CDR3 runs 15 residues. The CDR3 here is CASSLGGQRQNIQYF. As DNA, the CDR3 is TGTGCCAGCAGTTTAGGTGGACAGCGGCAAAACATTCAGTACTTC.